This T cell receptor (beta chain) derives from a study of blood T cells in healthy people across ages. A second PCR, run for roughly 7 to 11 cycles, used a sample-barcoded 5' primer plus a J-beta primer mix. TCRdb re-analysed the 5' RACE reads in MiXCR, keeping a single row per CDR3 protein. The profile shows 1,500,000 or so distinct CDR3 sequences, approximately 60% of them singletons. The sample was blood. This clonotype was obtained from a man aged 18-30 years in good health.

CDR3 DNA: TGTGCCAGCAGCCAAGAGACTAGCGGGGGGGCTGTTTCGGCCGAGGAGCTGTTTTTT. Its protein is CASSQETSGGAVSAEELFF. The V gene is TRBV4-2, the J gene TRBJ2-2; the match to TRBD2 covers 14 bases. The length of the CDR3 is 19 residues. Trimming cost V 0 bases and J 10 bases; bases outside gene matches: 13. Germline V gene lookup returns CDR1 LGHNA and CDR2 YNFKEQ.